Presented here are 5 T cell receptor beta chains from one specimen sequenced in a study of beta chain features in type 1 diabetes. Every isolated RNA sample was fully reverse transcribed, so sequencing captured expressed TCRB transcripts. The method was immunoSEQ multiplex PCR; TCRdb's version includes in-frame clones alone and lacks a portion of them. The sample has 620,000 or so clones, roughly 15% seen once. Material for sequencing was naive CD4+ T cells from blood. The receptor set was obtained from a man aged 18 to 30 in good health.

The rearrangement uses TRBV19 and TRBJ2-1, with D perhaps matching TRBD1 or TRBD2 (5 bases each). From germline, CDR1 is LNHDA and CDR2 SQIVND (reference sequence). This CDR3 is 16 amino acids long. The germline V and J ends were trimmed by 5 bases and 3 bases, with 17 bases remaining between them. As DNA, the CDR3 is TGTGCCAGTAGTCCGCGCGGCCGGGGCCTCTACAATGAGCAGTTCTTC. Its protein is CASSPRGRGLYNEQFF.

The table lists this clone with a few counts. V and J are TRBV28 and TRBJ2-2; 7 nucleotides align to TRBD2. Germline lookup yields CDR1 MDHEN and CDR2 SYDVKM. The CDR3 has 13 amino acids. After removal of 7 bases from V and 6 bases from J, the junction contained 5 bases not matched to a gene. The CDR3 loop reads CASTRGGSGELFF. In nucleotides, the CDR3 is TGTGCCAGCACCCGGGGAGGGTCCGGGGAGCTGTTTTTT.

This clone occurred a few times. This rearrangement joins TRBV28 to TRBJ1-4; D is uncertain. CDR1 and CDR2 from the germline V gene are MDHEN and SYDVKM. The V end was cut by 5 bases, the J end by 10 bases, with 17 bases between. This CDR3 spans 14 amino acids. The CDR3 coding sequence is TGTGCCAGCAGTCCCCGGGTCCGGCCCTTAAAACTGTTTTTT. Translation gives CASSPRVRPLKLFF.

This clone turned up a few times. The chain employs TRBV5-1 and TRBJ2-2; perhaps D is TRBD1 or TRBD2 (5 bases each). The CDR3 runs to 14 residues. Deletions cut 0 bases from V and 6 bases from J, with 9 bases between. Germline V gives CDR1 SGHRS, CDR2 YFSETQ. CDR3 DNA sequence: TGCGCCAGCAGCTTGGATTGGGGACCCGGGGAGCTGTTTTTT. Translation gives CASSLDWGPGELFF.

The chain recombines TRBV9 with TRBJ2-3, with 9 nucleotides matching TRBD1. J lost 4 bases, V lost 3 bases, and 3 bases had no gene match. CDR3 size: 14 residues. Germline-derived CDR1 and CDR2 are SGDLS and YYNGEE. The CDR3 DNA sequence: TGTGCCAGCAGCGCACAGGGGGCGTCAGATACGCAGTATTTT. Translated: CASSAQGASDTQYF.